Presented here are 29 T cell receptor beta chains from one specimen sequenced in a study of blood T cells in healthy people across ages. Next came a second PCR, run for about 7 to 12 cycles, which used a sample-barcoded 5' primer along with a J-beta primer mix. One entry per CDR3 protein, called by TCRdb with MiXCR from the 5' RACE reads. The repertoire holds approximately 790,000 distinct CDR3 sequences, with around 68% as singletons. The sequenced material came from blood. The receptor set was obtained from a man under 40 in good health.

The chain couples TRBV7-2 to TRBJ2-1; D may be TRBD2 (6 bases). Trimming cost V 2 bases and J 4 bases, with 15 bases left between them. This CDR3 comprises 16 residues. The germline V gene has CDR1 SGHTA and CDR2 FQGNSA. The CDR3 protein is CASSLQGTGGYNEQFF. For the CDR3, the DNA is TGTGCCAGCAGCTTACAGGGTACCGGGGGTTACAATGAGCAGTTCTTC.

The gene calls are TRBV11-3 and TRBJ2-5, with TRBD2 identical over 8 bases. V trimming: 9 bases; J trimming: 5 bases; junction bases outside the gene matches: 8. The CDR3 is made up of 13 amino acids. Germline lookup yields CDR1 SGHNT and CDR2 YENEEA. Here the CDR3 DNA reads TGTGCCAGTTCTAGCGGGCTGGGGGAGACCCAGTACTTC. It codes for CASSSGLGETQYF.

This clonotype was counted a few times. The gene calls are TRBV4-2 and TRBJ1-2; no clear D gene. CDR1 and CDR2 from the germline V gene are LGHNA and YNFKEQ. This CDR3 contains 14 residues. Trimming shortened V by 0 bases and J by 5 bases, and 10 bases separated the two germline ends. Written as DNA, the CDR3 is TGTGCCAGCAGCCAAGAGGAGGAAAGATATGGCTACACCTTC. Translation: CASSQEEERYGYTF.

The rearrangement joins TRBV14 to TRBJ2-1; D remains unclear. V lost 1 base and J 9 bases, leaving 10 bases between the germline ends. There are 13 residues in the CDR3. In germline, CDR1 is SGHDN, CDR2 FVKESK. CDR3 sequence (DNA): TGTGCCAGCAGCCAAGTTAGGAAGGGTGAGCAGTTCTTC. Encoded protein: CASSQVRKGEQFF.

This chain links TRBV2 with TRBJ2-7; 8 nucleotides align to TRBD1. The CDR3 totals 15 residues. The junction had 6 bases not matched to a gene; V was cut back by 4 bases and J by 1 base. The germline gives CDR1 SNHLY, CDR2 FYNNEI. The chain's CDR3 is CASSAHRTGSYEQYF. The CDR3 DNA reads TGTGCCAGCAGTGCCCACCGGACAGGGTCCTACGAGCAGTACTTC.

The chain joins TRBV7-9 to TRBJ1-2; possible D gene TRBD1, 5 bases. Between the trimmed V and J ends, which lost 2 bases and 1 base, there was a span of 11 bases. Germline V lookup: CDR1 SEHNR, CDR2 FQNEAQ (reference sequence). CDR3 length equals 15 residues. The CDR3: CASSLLLRGNYGYTF. The CDR3 nucleotides read TGTGCCAGCAGCTTATTATTAAGGGGTAACTATGGCTACACCTTC.

The count of this clonotype is one. The chain is built from TRBV6-5 and TRBJ1-5, with no clear D. The V gene's germline CDR1 is MNHEY and CDR2 SVGAGI. Trimming took 0 bases from V and 1 from J, leaving 10 bases between them. CDR3 length equals 16 residues. As DNA, the CDR3 is TGTGCCAGCAGTTACTCCGCCAGGCCGAGCAATCAGCCCCAGCATTTT. Its translation is CASSYSARPSNQPQHF.

Only one count was recorded for this clonotype. This rearrangement joins TRBV3-1 to TRBJ2-3, with D perhaps TRBD1 (7 bases). This CDR3 region has 14 residues. Trimming took 4 bases from V and 6 from J, leaving 14 bases between them. From germline, CDR1 is LGHDT and CDR2 YNNKEL (reference sequence). The chain's CDR3 is CASSPTTGRDTQYF. The CDR3 DNA reads TGTGCCAGCAGCCCGACGACAGGGAGGGATACGCAGTATTTT.

The chain couples TRBV6-6 to TRBJ1-1, with D perhaps matching TRBD1 (5 bases). Germline values: CDR1 MNHNY, CDR2 SVGAGI (reference sequence). V was clipped by 7 bases and J by 3 bases, with 18 bases between them. The CDR3 totals 15 residues. CDR3 amino acids: CASTGRDVGDTEAFF. CDR3 bases: TGTGCCAGCACGGGCAGGGACGTTGGGGACACTGAAGCTTTCTTT.

The chain joins TRBV6-2 or TRBV6-3 to TRBJ1-4; the D gene is possibly TRBD1 (6 bases). The V end lost 8 bases, the J end lost 3 bases, and 13 bases lay between the germline ends. The CDR3 runs to 14 residues. Germline loops: CDR1 MNHEY, CDR2 SVGEGT. CDR3 bases: TGTGCCAGCGTCGGCGACAGGTCTAATGAAAAACTGTTTTTT. As protein: CASVGDRSNEKLFF.

This clonotype has only a few counts. The rearrangement joins TRBV4-2 to TRBJ2-5; the D gene could be TRBD1 or TRBD2 (5 bases each). Trimming shortened V by 1 base and J by 1 base, and 19 bases separated the two germline ends. This CDR3 is 18 amino acids long. Germline lookup yields CDR1 LGHNA and CDR2 YNFKEQ. CDR3 residues: CASSQGSGAAISQETQYF. The CDR3, as DNA: TGTGCCAGCAGCCAAGGGTCCGGGGCAGCGATTTCCCAAGAGACCCAGTACTTC.

This clonotype appeared a few times. The chain has TRBV30 and TRBJ1-2; 7 bases agree with TRBD1. There are 14 residues in the CDR3. Germline V gene data show CDR1 as GTSNPN and CDR2 as SVGIG (reference sequence). CDR3 amino acids: CACRERQGGYGYTF. CDR3 nucleotides: TGTGCTTGCCGAGAGAGACAGGGAGGATATGGCTACACCTTC. Drawing the rest from reference TRBV30 and TRBJ1-2, the complete variable domain is SQTIHQWPATLVQPVGSPLSLECTVEGTSNPNLYWYRQAAGRGLQLLFYSVGIGQISSEVPQNLSASRPQDRQFILSSKKLLLSDSGFYLCACRERQGGYGYTFGSGTRLTVV.

The chain couples TRBV9 to TRBJ2-6; possible D gene TRBD2, 5 bases. Looked up from germline, CDR1 is SGDLS and CDR2 is YYNGEE. V was trimmed by 4 bases and J by 0 bases, leaving 11 bases between them. The CDR3 sequence is 16 residues long. In DNA form, the CDR3 reads TGTGCCAGCAGCCCTTCGGGGTGCTCTGGGGCCAACGTCCTGACTTTC. Protein: CASSPSGCSGANVLTF.

J is TRBJ2-4 and V is TRBV2, with D possibly matching TRBD1 (6 bases). V was shortened by 7 bases and J by 0 bases, with 13 bases between the two germline ends. Germline CDR1 is SNHLY and CDR2 is FYNNEI. The CDR3 totals 15 residues. CDR3 coding DNA: TGTGCCAGCAAAACAGGGTGGGAAGCCAAAAACATTCAGTACTTC. It specifies CASKTGWEAKNIQYF.

The chain employs TRBV13 and TRBJ2-7; D perhaps matches TRBD2 (6 bases). Germline lookup yields CDR1 PRHDT and CDR2 FYEKMQ (reference sequence). The CDR3 consists of 14 residues. Trimming cost V 4 bases and J 2 bases, with 12 bases left between them. CDR3 amino acids: CASSSGGFAYEQYF. The CDR3 DNA reads as TGTGCCAGCAGCTCCGGGGGATTTGCCTACGAGCAGTACTTC.

This clonotype was seen a single time. V is TRBV7-6 and J is TRBJ1-5; tentative D call: TRBD1 (5 bases). Germline loops: CDR1 SGHVS, CDR2 FNYEAQ. This CDR3 has 15 residues. V lost 2 bases and J 3 bases, leaving 11 bases between the germline ends. The CDR3 sequence: CASSLMTGPNQPQHF. In nucleotides, the CDR3 is TGTGCCAGCAGCTTAATGACGGGGCCCAATCAGCCCCAGCATTTT.

V gene TRBV7-2 combines with J gene TRBJ2-1, with TRBD1 matching 10 bases. Germline V lookup: CDR1 SGHTA, CDR2 FQGNSA. V shed 6 bases and J 5 bases; nucleotides not matched to a gene: 7. There are 15 residues in the CDR3. This chain's CDR3 is CASSLMGQGNNEQFF. The CDR3 DNA is TGTGCCAGCAGTCTCATGGGACAGGGGAACAATGAGCAGTTCTTC. The full variable domain, completed using reference TRBV7-2 and TRBJ2-1, is GAGVSQSPSNKVTEKGKDVELRCDPISGHTALYWYRQSLGQGLEFLIYFQGNSAPDKSGLPSDRFSAERTGGSVSTLTIQRTQQEDSAVYLCASSLMGQGNNEQFFGPGTRLTVL.

The rearrangement links TRBV5-6 to TRBJ1-5; 8 nucleotides agree with TRBD1. The CDR3 runs 15 residues. Germline lookup yields CDR1 SGHDT and CDR2 YYEEEE. With V trimmed by 3 bases and J by 6 bases, 8 bases remained unmatched. The CDR3 nucleotides are TGTGCCAGCAGCTATGGGGTAACAGGGGGTCAGCCCCAGCATTTT. It is translated as CASSYGVTGGQPQHF.

This chain's CDR3 is CASKDRIGSYEQYF. CDR3 DNA sequence: TGTGCCAGTAAGGACAGGATCGGCTCCTACGAGCAGTACTTC. The chain is built from TRBV2 and TRBJ2-7, with TRBD1 identical over 7 bases. This CDR3 is 14 amino acids long. The germline V gene has CDR1 SNHLY and CDR2 FYNNEI. The J segment lost 0 bases and the V segment lost 9 bases, leaving 8 bases of the junction unmatched.

Remarks on this clonotype: One end of the junction fails to match germline, which may point to a read error. The chain links TRBV7-2 to TRBJ2-7; D uncertain. CDR1 SGHTA and CDR2 FQGNSA come from the germline V gene. The CDR3 is 14 residues long. The CDR3 is CASSLGPTSYKQYF. CDR3 nucleotide sequence: TGTGCCAGCAGCTTAGGGCCCACCTCCTACAAGCAGTACTTC.

This clonotype was counted only a few times. The gene calls are TRBV20-1 and TRBJ2-3; D perhaps matches TRBD2 (5 bases). The CDR3 spans 13 residues. Germline V lookup: CDR1 DFQATT, CDR2 SNEGSKA (reference sequence). Trimming removed 5 bases at V and 6 bases at J, with 15 bases between. The CDR3 loop reads CSAPDRTRDTQYF. CDR3 coding DNA: TGCAGTGCTCCAGACCGAACTAGGGATACGCAGTATTTT.

This clonotype showed up just a few times. The chain carries TRBV9 and TRBJ2-5, with D possibly matching TRBD2 (5 bases). The V gene's germline CDR1 is SGDLS and CDR2 YYNGEE. The length of the CDR3 is 15 residues. V lost 2 bases and J lost 2, with 13 bases in between. This chain's CDR3 is CASSVAGWGQETQYF. The DNA of the CDR3 is TGTGCCAGCAGCGTGGCGGGCTGGGGTCAAGAGACCCAGTACTTC.

The chain recombines TRBV2 with TRBJ2-4, with TRBD1 identical over 8 bases. Matching the DNA end better, TRBJ2-7 makes the J call doubtful. CDR1 is SNHLY, CDR2 FYNNEI, per germline. CDR3 length equals 12 residues. The CDR3 protein is CASRDRTYEQYF. The CDR3 bases are TGTGCCAGCCGGGACAGGACCTACGAGCAGTACTTC.

V is TRBV12-3 or TRBV12-4 and J is TRBJ2-5, with D perhaps TRBD1 (6 bases). The CDR3 spans 17 residues. V lost 5 bases and J 5 bases, leaving 24 bases between the germline ends. CDR3 in amino acids: CASSASLQQGWGETQYF. CDR3 DNA sequence: TGTGCCAGCAGTGCCAGCCTACAACAGGGTTGGGGGGAGACCCAGTACTTC.

The rearrangement joins TRBV27 to TRBJ2-1; 9 nucleotides match TRBD2. The CDR3 totals 15 residues. Germline V gene sequence: CDR1 MNHEY, CDR2 SMNVEV (reference sequence). V shed 6 bases and J 5 bases; nucleotides not matched to a gene: 8. CDR3 protein: CASSLAASGNNEQFF. CDR3 DNA sequence: TGTGCCAGCAGCCTAGCGGCTAGCGGGAACAATGAGCAGTTCTTC.

This clonotype appeared many times. The chain employs TRBV6-5 and TRBJ2-7; D uncertain. The CDR3 has 16 amino acids. Germline CDR1 reads MNHEY; CDR2 reads SVGAGI. The germline V and J ends were trimmed by 2 bases and 3 bases, with 17 bases remaining between them. CDR3 in DNA: TGTGCCAGCAGTTACAATGTGGCAGGCTTTAACTACGAGCAGTACTTC. It translates to CASSYNVAGFNYEQYF.

To note about this clonotype: Just one base apart from a much larger clone, this may be a read error. The chain links TRBV7-2 to TRBJ2-3; tentative D call: TRBD2 (7 bases). Germline loops: CDR1 SGHTA, CDR2 FQGNSA. This CDR3 spans 17 amino acids. The chain's CDR3 is CASSFVGGRSRTDMQYF. CDR3 bases: TGTGCCAGCAGCTTTGTGGGGGGGCGATCTCGCACAGATATGCAGTATTTT.

In this sample, this clonotype turned up once. The chain uses TRBV6-5 and TRBJ1-6; D is uncertain. Germline CDR1 reads MNHEY; CDR2 reads SVGAGI. V lost 0 bases and J lost 7, with 16 bases in between. The CDR3 extends over 17 amino acids. The CDR3 DNA reads as TGTGCCAGCAGTTACTCTATCCGGGAGTGGACCAATTCACCCCTCCACTTT. It yields the protein CASSYSIREWTNSPLHF.

The V gene is TRBV4-3, the J gene TRBJ2-3; perhaps D is TRBD1 or TRBD2 (5 bases each). Germline V lookup: CDR1 LGHNA, CDR2 YSLEER. The CDR3 contains 15 residues. The V and J ends lost 3 bases and 2 bases respectively, with 12 bases between them. CDR3 bases: TGCGCCAGCAGCCAGGTCCGGGACGTCACAGATACGCAGTATTTT. Its translation: CASSQVRDVTDTQYF.